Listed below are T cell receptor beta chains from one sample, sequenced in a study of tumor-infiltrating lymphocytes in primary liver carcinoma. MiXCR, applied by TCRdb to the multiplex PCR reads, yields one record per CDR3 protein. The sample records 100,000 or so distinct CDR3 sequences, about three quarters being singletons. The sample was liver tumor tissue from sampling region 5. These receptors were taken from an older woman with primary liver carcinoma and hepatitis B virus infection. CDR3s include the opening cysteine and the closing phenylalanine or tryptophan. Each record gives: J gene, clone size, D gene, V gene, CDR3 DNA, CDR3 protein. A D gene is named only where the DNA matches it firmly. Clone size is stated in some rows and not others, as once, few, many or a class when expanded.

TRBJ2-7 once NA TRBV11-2 TGTGCCAACAGCCATTTAAGCGGTAAAGAGGCCTACGAGCAGTACTTC CANSHLSGKEAYEQYF
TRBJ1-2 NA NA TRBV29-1 TGCAGCGTTGAAGTAGGGTCTGATGGCAACACCTTC CSVEVGSDGNTF
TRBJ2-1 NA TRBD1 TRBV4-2 TGTGCCAGCAGCCGGGGGACAGGCACCTACAGTGCGCAGTTCTTC CASSRGTGTYSAQFF
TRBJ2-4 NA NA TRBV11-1 TGTGCCAGCACCCCGCTAGCGAGAAGCATTCAGTACTTC CASTPLARSIQYF
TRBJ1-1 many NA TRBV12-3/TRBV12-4 TGTGCCAGCAGTTCCGGGGGGCAGATGAACACTGAAGCTTTCTTT CASSSGGQMNTEAFF
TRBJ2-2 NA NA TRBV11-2 TGTGTCAGAAGCCTTACTAGAGCGAGCACCGGGGAGCTGTTTTTT CVRSLTRASTGELFF
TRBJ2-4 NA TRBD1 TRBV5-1 TGCGCCAGCAGCTTGGGGGGGACAGGGAGTGCTTACTCTCAGTACTTC CASSLGGTGSAYSQYF
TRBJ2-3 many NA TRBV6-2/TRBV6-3 TGTGCCAGCACCAAAGCCACAGCCCCATTTGAGACGCAGTATTTT CASTKATAPFETQYF
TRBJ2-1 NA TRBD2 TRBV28 TGTGCCAGCAAGGCGAACCGGGCGGGGGGATACAATGAGCAGCTCTTC CASKANRAGGYNEQLF
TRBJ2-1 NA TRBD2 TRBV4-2 TGTGCCAGAGGACTAGCAGTCCACAATGAGCAGTTCTTC CARGLAVHNEQFF
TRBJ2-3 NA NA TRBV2 TGTGACAGCAGGTCTTCTGAGCGTTCAGATACGCAGTATTTT CDSRSSERSDTQYF
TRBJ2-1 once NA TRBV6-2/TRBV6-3 TGTGCCAGCAAAACTTCGGTGAGCATCCGGGACAATGAGCACTTCTTC CASKTSVSIRDNEHFF
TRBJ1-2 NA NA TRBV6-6 TGTGCCAACACTTACTACCCGGGCTACACCTTC CANTYYPGYTF
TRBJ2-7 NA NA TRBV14 TGTGCCAGCAGCCGAGTTGCCAACGAGCAGTACTTT CASSRVANEQYF
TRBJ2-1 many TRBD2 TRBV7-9 TGTGCCAGCAGCTCATGGGGAGCGGGAGGGCCTGATGAGCAGTTCTTC CASSSWGAGGPDEQFF
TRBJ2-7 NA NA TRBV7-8 TGTGCCTGCAGCTCACCCGTGAGTGACAAGTACTTC CACSSPVSDKYF
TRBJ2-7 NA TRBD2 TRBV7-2 TGTGCCAGCAGCAGGGGACTAGCGGGATCGACCGGCTCCTACGAGCAGTACTTC CASSRGLAGSTGSYEQYF
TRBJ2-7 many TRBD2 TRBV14 TGTGCCAGCAGCCGGACTAGCGGGATCCTTTACGAGCAGTACTTC CASSRTSGILYEQYF
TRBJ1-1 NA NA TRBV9 TGTGCCAGCAGCGTAGCTCAAGGACAGAACACTGATGCTTTCTTT CASSVAQGQNTDAFF
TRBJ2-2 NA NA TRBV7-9 TGTGCCAGGAGCTTATACGCGGGAAGCATTGGGGAGCTGTTTTTT CARSLYAGSIGELFF
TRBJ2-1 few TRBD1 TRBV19 TGTGTCAGTAGTCCCGGGGCAGGGGGCAGGGTTGAGCAGTTCTTC CVSSPGAGGRVEQFF
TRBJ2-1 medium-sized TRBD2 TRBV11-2 TGTGCCAGCAGCTTTCCACTAGCGGGAGGCCCAAGAGAGCAGTTCTTC CASSFPLAGGPREQFF
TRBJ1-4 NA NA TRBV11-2 TGTACCAGCAGCCCGGGATACGTCTATGAAAAACTGTTTTTT CTSSPGYVYEKLFF
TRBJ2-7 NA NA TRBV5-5 TGTGCCGGCACCCTAACAGGTTCAGCGCTCTCCTACAAGCAATACTTC CAGTLTGSALSYKQYF